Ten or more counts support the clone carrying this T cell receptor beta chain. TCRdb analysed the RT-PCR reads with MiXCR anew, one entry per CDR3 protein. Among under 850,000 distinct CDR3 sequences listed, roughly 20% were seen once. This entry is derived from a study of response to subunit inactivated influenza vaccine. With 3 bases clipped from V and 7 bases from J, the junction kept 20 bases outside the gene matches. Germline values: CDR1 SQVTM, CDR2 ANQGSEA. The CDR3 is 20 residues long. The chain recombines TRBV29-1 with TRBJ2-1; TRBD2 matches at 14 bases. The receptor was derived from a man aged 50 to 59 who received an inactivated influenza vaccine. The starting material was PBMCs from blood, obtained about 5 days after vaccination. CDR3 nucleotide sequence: TGCAGCGTTGATAGAGTACCGGGACTAGCGGGAGTTATCCAAGGGAATGAGCAGTTCTTC. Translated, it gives CSVDRVPGLAGVIQGNEQFF.